Given below is one TCR beta chain in context. The antigen is undetermined. V was shortened by 3 bases and J by 3 bases, with 3 bases between the two germline ends. Germline assignment: CDR1 WSHSY and CDR2 SAAADI. The CDR3 runs 11 residues. The sample comes from a study of Ad26.COV2.S vaccination and SARS-CoV-2 variants. General study points: An underestimation of total T cell responses may have resulted from the TCR breadth and depth analyses.

Treatment in this sample: around 19 received Ad26.COV2.S at low or high dose, single or two shots; about five received placebo; per-sample allocation not given. Specimens were obtained on day 63 following the first vaccine or placebo injection. The repertoire was sequenced with immunoSEQ multiplex PCR; TCRdb's copy has only in-frame clones and lacks some. The sample has some 250,000 clones, 88% seen once. Specimen: peripheral blood, collected in a trial of Ad26.COV2.S vaccine versus placebo. The chain is built from TRBV10-2 and TRBJ2-7; D call uncertain. The source of this sequence is a person between 18 and 65 years old who received the Ad26.COV2.S COVID-19 vaccine or a placebo. CDR3 sequence: CASSDFYEQYF. The CDR3 DNA follows: TGCGCCAGCAGTGACTTCTACGAGCAGTACTTC.